This T cell receptor (beta chain) was captured by sequencing in a study of OX40 agonist ivuxolimab in advanced cancers. Study-wide background: Hepatocellular carcinoma, melanoma, renal cell or head and neck cancer was diagnosed in the dose-escalation patients.

The table came from immunoSEQ multiplex PCR; TCRdb's copy has only in-frame clones and leaves some out. Of around 64,000 clones listed, 87% are singletons. This clone was detected only a few times. Its specificity is not known. Trimming removed 5 bases from V and 3 bases from J, with 12 bases in between. There are 14 residues in the CDR3. CDR1 is SGHAT and CDR2 is FQNNGV in the germline V gene. Study conclusions and caveats: On average, CD8+ T cells had more expanded clones than CD4+.

The sequences come from CD4+ or CD8+ T cells sorted from blood, collected in a trial of the OX40 agonist ivuxolimab. The TCR sequence derives from an adult with an advanced solid tumor such as melanoma, head and neck, liver or kidney cancer. The rearrangement uses TRBV11-2 and TRBJ2-3, with D unclear. DNA of the CDR3: TGTGCCAGCAGCCTAAATCCAAGTACAGATACGCAGTATTTT. Amino acid sequence: CASSLNPSTDTQYF. The full variable domain, its missing parts supplied by reference TRBV11-2 and TRBJ2-3, is EAGVAQSPRYKIIEKRQSVAFWCNPISGHATLYWYQQILGQGPKLLIQFQNNGVVDDSQLPKDRFSAERLKGVDSTLKIQPAKLEDSAVYLCASSLNPSTDTQYFGPGTRLTVL.